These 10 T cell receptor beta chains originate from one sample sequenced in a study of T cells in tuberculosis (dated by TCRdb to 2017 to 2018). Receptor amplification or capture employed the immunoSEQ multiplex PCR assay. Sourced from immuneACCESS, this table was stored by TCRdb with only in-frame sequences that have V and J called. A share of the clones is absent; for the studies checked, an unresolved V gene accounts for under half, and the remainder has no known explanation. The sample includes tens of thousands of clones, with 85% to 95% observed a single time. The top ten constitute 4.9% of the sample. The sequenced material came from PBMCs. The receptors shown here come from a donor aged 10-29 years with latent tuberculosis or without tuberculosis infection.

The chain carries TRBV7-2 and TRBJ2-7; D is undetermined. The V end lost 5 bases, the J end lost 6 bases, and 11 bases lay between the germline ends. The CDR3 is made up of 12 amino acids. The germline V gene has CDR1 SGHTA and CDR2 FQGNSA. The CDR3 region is CASSQRLGEQYF. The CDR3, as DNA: TGTGCCAGCAGCCAGCGACTGGGCGAGCAGTACTTC.

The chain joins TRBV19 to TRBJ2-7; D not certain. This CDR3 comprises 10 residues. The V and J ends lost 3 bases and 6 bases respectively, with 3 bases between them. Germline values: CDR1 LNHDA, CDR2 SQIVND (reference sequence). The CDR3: CASSILEQYF. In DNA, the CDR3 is TGTGCCAGTAGTATCCTCGAGCAGTACTTC.

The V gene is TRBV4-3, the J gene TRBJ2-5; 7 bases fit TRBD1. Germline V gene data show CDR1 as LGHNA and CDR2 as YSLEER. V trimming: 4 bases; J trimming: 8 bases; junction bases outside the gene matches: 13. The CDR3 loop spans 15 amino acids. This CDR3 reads CASSPRQGGIDTQYF. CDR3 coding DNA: TGCGCCAGCAGCCCTAGACAGGGTGGAATTGATACCCAGTACTTC.

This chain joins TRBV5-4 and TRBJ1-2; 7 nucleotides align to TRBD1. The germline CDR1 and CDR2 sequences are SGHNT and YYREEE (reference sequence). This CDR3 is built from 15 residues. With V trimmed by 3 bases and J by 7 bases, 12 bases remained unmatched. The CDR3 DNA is TGTGCCAGCAGCTACACCAGTCGACAGGGCGGTGGCTACACCTTC. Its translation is CASSYTSRQGGGYTF.

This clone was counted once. CDR3 sequence: CASSPGTRYEQYF. The CDR3 region has the DNA TGTGCCAGCAGCCCTGGTACTCGCTACGAGCAGTACTTC. The chain employs TRBV11-2 and TRBJ2-7; D unclear. The length of the CDR3 is 13 residues. Trimming left V 5 bases short and J 3 bases short, with 11 bases between. Germline V CDR1 and CDR2: SGHAT, FQNNGV.

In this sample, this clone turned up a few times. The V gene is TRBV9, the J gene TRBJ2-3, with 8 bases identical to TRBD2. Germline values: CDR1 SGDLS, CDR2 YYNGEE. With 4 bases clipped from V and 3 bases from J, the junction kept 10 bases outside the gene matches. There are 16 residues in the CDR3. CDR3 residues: CASSQFLAGITDTQYF. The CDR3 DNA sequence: TGTGCCAGCAGCCAATTTTTAGCGGGGATAACAGATACGCAGTATTTT.

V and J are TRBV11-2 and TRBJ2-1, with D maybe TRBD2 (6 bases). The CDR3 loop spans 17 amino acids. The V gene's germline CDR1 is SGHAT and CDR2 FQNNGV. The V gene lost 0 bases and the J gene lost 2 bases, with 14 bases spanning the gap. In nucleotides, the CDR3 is TGTGCCAGCAGCTTAGATAGGGCGGGACTGGCCTACAATGAGCAGTTCTTC. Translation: CASSLDRAGLAYNEQFF.

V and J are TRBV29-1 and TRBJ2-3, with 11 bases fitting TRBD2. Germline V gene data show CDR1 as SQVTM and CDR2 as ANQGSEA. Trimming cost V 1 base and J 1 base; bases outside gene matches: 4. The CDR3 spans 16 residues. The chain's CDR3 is CSVEGWGLAGTDTQYF. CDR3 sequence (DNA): TGCAGCGTTGAAGGTTGGGGACTAGCGGGCACAGATACGCAGTATTTT.

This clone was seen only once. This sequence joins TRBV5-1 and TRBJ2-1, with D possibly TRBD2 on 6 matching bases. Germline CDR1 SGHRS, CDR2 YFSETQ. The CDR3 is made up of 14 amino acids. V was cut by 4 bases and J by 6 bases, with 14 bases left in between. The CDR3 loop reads CASSPGTSTNEQFF. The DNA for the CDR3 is TGCGCCAGCAGCCCCGGGACTTCTACCAATGAGCAGTTCTTC.

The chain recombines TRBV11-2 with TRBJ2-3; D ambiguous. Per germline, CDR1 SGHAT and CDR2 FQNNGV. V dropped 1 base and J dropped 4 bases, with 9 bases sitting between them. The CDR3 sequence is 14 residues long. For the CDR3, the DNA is TGTGCCAGCAGCTTAGTTAGATCGGCAGATACGCAGTATTTT. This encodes CASSLVRSADTQYF.